This T cell receptor beta chain emerged from a study of graft-versus-host responses after intestinal transplantation. Study details: All recipients were transplanted with multivisceral, liver-intestinal, or isolated intestinal grafts. Among the recipients, all got anti-thymocyte globulin induction and then tacrolimus and steroids for around 3 years.

Details on this clone: Its antigen is still unknown.

Whole-study results and caveats: Circulating GvH clones peaking coincided with falling HvG clones soon after transplant.

The CDR3 runs to 13 residues. The germline V and J ends were trimmed by 4 bases and 3 bases, with 7 bases remaining between them. Germline V lookup: CDR1 MDHEN, CDR2 SYDVKM. Generated by immunoSEQ multiplex PCR, the TCRdb table keeps only in-frame clones and is missing some. Here the sample spans approximately 19,000 clones, 75% to 95% being singletons. The sequence derives from a human patient who received an intestinal transplant, so some T cells may come from the graft donor. The material was PBMCs, obtained around 350 days after transplant. The chain combines TRBV28 with TRBJ1-3, with a tentative D call TRBD1 (5 bases). The CDR3 DNA sequence: TGTGCCAGCAGTTCAGGGTTTGGAAACACCATATATTTT. Its protein product is CASSSGFGNTIYF.